A single sample is the source of the 32 T cell receptor beta chains below, sequenced in a study of blood T cells in healthy people across ages. Through a sample-barcoded 5' primer and a J-beta primer mix, a second PCR was run for 7 to 11 cycles. TCRdb reanalysed the 5' RACE reads using MiXCR and keeps one entry per CDR3 protein. The data contain about 720,000 distinct CDR3 sequences, 22% of them singletons. The sample comprised blood. Receptor source: a man between 65 and 79 years old in good health.

This clonotype was seen more than once but under ten times. The chain joins TRBV11-2 to TRBJ1-2, with TRBD1 matching over 7 bases. The V gene's germline CDR1 is SGHAT and CDR2 FQNNGV. With 4 bases clipped from V and 3 bases from J, the junction kept 2 bases outside the gene matches. There are 13 residues in the CDR3. CDR3 DNA: TGTGCCAGCAGCTCGACAGGGTACTATGGCTACACCTTC. Its protein product is CASSSTGYYGYTF.

This sequence joins TRBV5-1 and TRBJ1-2, with 7 bases identical to TRBD1. CDR3 length: 15 residues. Unmatched junction bases numbered 4, after V lost 0 bases and J lost 2 bases. CDR1 and CDR2 (germline): SGHRS, YFSETQ. The CDR3 sequence: CASSLGPGQNYGYTF. The CDR3 region has the DNA TGCGCCAGCAGCTTGGGGCCGGGACAGAACTATGGCTACACCTTC.

The CDR3 DNA sequence: TGTGCCATCAGCGCTTCGTGGCCGACCACAGATACGCAGTATTTT. Protein product: CAISASWPTTDTQYF. This chain connects TRBV10-3 to TRBJ2-3, with no clear D. This CDR3 is 15 amino acids long. Trimming shortened V by 6 bases and J by 2 bases, and 15 bases separated the two germline ends. Germline assignment: CDR1 ENHRY and CDR2 SYGVKD.

The V call is TRBV10-1, the J call TRBJ2-1; the match to TRBD1 covers 7 bases. The CDR3 totals 14 residues. After removal of 0 bases from V and 4 bases from J, the junction contained 0 bases not matched to a gene. Germline V gene sequence: CDR1 WNHNN, CDR2 SYGVQD (reference sequence). The CDR3 nucleotides read TGCGCCAGCAGTGAGTCGGGACAGTACAATGAGCAGTTCTTC. Protein sequence: CASSESGQYNEQFF.

This clonotype was detected only once. The chain links TRBV5-5 to TRBJ1-4, with D unresolved. The V end was cut by 2 bases, the J end by 8 bases, with 10 bases between. Germline V lookup: CDR1 SGHKS, CDR2 YYEKEE (reference sequence). The CDR3 loop spans 13 amino acids. The CDR3 DNA is TGTGCCAGCAGCTTAGGTTTATTCGAAAAACTGTTTTTT. Translated: CASSLGLFEKLFF.

There are a few counts of this clonotype. The rearrangement joins TRBV7-6 to TRBJ1-5; the D is unclear. Germline assignment: CDR1 SGHVS and CDR2 FNYEAQ. V was trimmed by 5 bases and J by 5 bases, leaving 13 bases between them. The CDR3 extends over 14 amino acids. The CDR3: CASSPYVTDQPQHF. CDR3 bases: TGTGCCAGCAGCCCCTATGTCACCGATCAGCCCCAGCATTTT.

V gene TRBV7-9 combines with J gene TRBJ1-2; D call uncertain. Trimming stripped 1 base from V and 7 bases from J, with 4 bases between. The CDR3 extends over 11 amino acids. Germline V gene data show CDR1 as SEHNR and CDR2 as FQNEAQ (reference sequence). DNA for the CDR3: TGTGCCAGCAGCTTAGATTTTGGCTACACCTTC. It is translated as CASSLDFGYTF. Complete variable domain (other parts from reference TRBV7-9 and TRBJ1-2): DTGVSQNPRHKITKRGQNVTFRCDPISEHNRLYWYRQTLGQGPEFLTYFQNEAQLEKSRLLSDRFSAERPKGSFSTLEIQRTEQGDSAMYLCASSLDFGYTFGSGTRLTVV.

This clonotype was counted at least ten times. The V gene is TRBV12-3 or TRBV12-4, the J gene TRBJ2-3, with unresolved D. The CDR3 extends over 14 amino acids. V shed 6 bases and J shed 0 bases, with 10 bases lying between them. This chain's CDR3 is CASRSTGSTDTQYF. CDR3 in DNA: TGTGCCAGCAGATCGACTGGGAGCACAGATACGCAGTATTTT.

This clonotype was picked up a small number of times. J is TRBJ2-7 and V is TRBV12-3 or TRBV12-4; the D is unclear. This CDR3 spans 13 amino acids. Trimming left V 7 bases short and J 9 bases short, with 19 bases between. The CDR3 sequence is CASTASGSASQYV. CDR3 nucleotides: TGTGCCAGCACCGCCTCAGGATCAGCTTCGCAGTACGTC.

This clonotype was observed a handful of times. The V and J genes are TRBV18 and TRBJ1-3, with TRBD1 matching 8 bases. J gave up 0 bases and V 1 base, and 5 bases lay outside the gene matches. The germline V gene encodes CDR1 KGHSH and CDR2 LQKENI. The CDR3 is 17 residues long. Here the CDR3 DNA reads TGTGCCAGCTCACCACGCCGGGACAGGACCTCTGGAAACACCATATATTTT. This codes for CASSPRRDRTSGNTIYF.

CDR3 residues: CASSPDVGTVYGYTF. In nucleotides, the CDR3 is TGTGCCAGCAGTCCAGATGTAGGGACAGTCTATGGCTACACCTTC. The chain is built from TRBV12-3 or TRBV12-4 and TRBJ1-2; TRBD1 matches at 7 bases. This CDR3 has 15 residues. The junction had 10 bases not matched to a gene; V was cut back by 5 bases and J by 4 bases.

This clonotype was counted only a few times. The chain is built from TRBV20-1 and TRBJ2-7; D is possibly TRBD1 (6 bases). V was pared by 3 bases and J by 7 bases, with 22 bases between. The CDR3 loop spans 15 amino acids. Germline assignment: CDR1 DFQATT and CDR2 SNEGSKA (reference sequence). CDR3 in amino acids: CSARDPGALGTEQYF. For the CDR3, the DNA is TGCAGTGCTAGGGATCCAGGGGCCCTCGGGACAGAGCAGTACTTC.

The table lists this clonotype with a few counts. This chain uses TRBV18 with TRBJ1-4, with a weak D call TRBD1 (6 bases). There are 13 residues in the CDR3. Trimming shortened V by 4 bases and J by 5 bases, and 8 bases separated the two germline ends. CDR1 is KGHSH and CDR2 is LQKENI in the germline V gene. CDR3 sequence: CASSQGGNEKLFF. The DNA for the CDR3 is TGTGCCAGCTCACAGGGGGGAAATGAAAAACTGTTTTTT.

This rearrangement joins TRBV11-3 to TRBJ2-7; TRBD2 aligns across 7 bases. The CDR3 runs to 15 residues. Germline V gives CDR1 SGHNT, CDR2 YENEEA. V trimming: 0 bases; J trimming: 6 bases; junction bases outside the gene matches: 8. Written as DNA, the CDR3 is TGTGCCAGCAGCTTAGATTCCCTAGCGGACTTCGAGCAGTACGTC. Translation: CASSLDSLADFEQYV.

Comments on this clonotype: This likely comes from a read error, as the CDR3 has no conserved phenylalanine or tryptophan at its end. This chain uses TRBV14 with TRBJ2-6; D unclear. V lost 6 bases and J lost 2, with 14 bases in between. Per the germline V gene, CDR1 is SGHDN and CDR2 is FVKESK. The CDR3 length is 16 residues. The CDR3 here is CASRGGWATGANVLTS. CDR3 nucleotides: TGTGCCAGCAGGGGTGGATGGGCGACTGGGGCCAACGTCCTGACTTCC.

This clonotype was counted between two and nine times. The CDR3 reads CASSYSYSSYEQYV. The CDR3 coding sequence is TGTGCCAGCAGTTACTCGTACAGTTCCTACGAGCAGTACGTC. The chain carries TRBV6-2 or TRBV6-3 and TRBJ2-7, with D uncertain. The V end lost 0 bases, the J end lost 1 base, and 7 bases lay between the germline ends. Germline V gives CDR1 MNHEY, CDR2 SVGEGT. The CDR3 covers 14 residues.

The J gene is TRBJ2-3, the V gene TRBV6-5, with D possibly being TRBD2 (6 bases). CDR3 size: 14 residues. Deletions cut 2 bases from V and 4 bases from J, with 10 bases between. Germline CDR1 is MNHEY and CDR2 is SVGAGI. In DNA form, the CDR3 reads TGTGCCAGCAGTTACACGACTAGGCCAGATACGCAGTATTTT. Translating gives CASSYTTRPDTQYF.

This clonotype came up a few times. This rearrangement joins TRBV7-6 to TRBJ1-1; D is undetermined. Trimming pared 8 bases from V and 5 bases from J, leaving 18 bases between. CDR1 is SGHVS, CDR2 FNYEAQ, per germline. The CDR3 has 14 amino acids. The CDR3 DNA is TGTGCCAGCCGCCTGAGTGGTCGGGATACTGAAGCTTTCTTT. Protein: CASRLSGRDTEAFF.

This chain uses TRBV12-3 or TRBV12-4 with TRBJ2-2, with D possibly being TRBD2 (5 bases). The CDR3 consists of 15 residues. V was pared by 3 bases and J by 8 bases, with 16 bases between. CDR3 sequence: CASSFVASRRGELFF. CDR3 DNA sequence: TGTGCCAGCAGTTTTGTGGCTAGCAGAAGGGGGGAGCTGTTTTTT.

The V and J genes are TRBV7-2 and TRBJ1-5; the D gene is possibly TRBD1 (6 bases). The V and J ends lost 1 base and 7 bases respectively, with 11 bases between them. Germline V gene data show CDR1 as SGHTA and CDR2 as FQGNSA. The CDR3 sequence is 14 residues long. In DNA form, the CDR3 reads TGTGCCAGCAGCTTAGTACAGGGTCGGCAGCCCCAGCATTTT. Its translation is CASSLVQGRQPQHF.

This clonotype was seen a handful of times. The chain carries TRBV14 and TRBJ2-3; D not certain. The CDR3 is 12 amino acids. Trimming left V 5 bases short and J 9 bases short, with 12 bases between. The germline V gene has CDR1 SGHDN and CDR2 FVKESK. CDR3 loop: CASSNSDGTQYF. The DNA for the CDR3 is TGTGCCAGCAGCAATAGTGACGGCACGCAGTATTTT.

This clonotype was seen only a few times. This chain connects TRBV20-1 to TRBJ2-3; D tentatively reads TRBD1 or TRBD2 (5 bases each). Germline CDR1 is DFQATT and CDR2 is SNEGSKA (reference sequence). The CDR3 loop spans 12 amino acids. The CDR3 DNA reads as TGCAACACCGGGACGGCGACTCCGACGCAGTATTTT. It encodes CNTGTATPTQYF.

This chain uses TRBV7-8 with TRBJ2-7; 7 bases are a match to TRBD1. The CDR3 length is 15 residues. Trimming cost V 2 bases and J 1 base; bases outside gene matches: 5. In germline, CDR1 is SGHVS, CDR2 FQNEAQ. CDR3 sequence (DNA): TGTGCCAGCAGCTTATTACAGGGGCCTTCCTACGAGCAGTACTTC. Translating gives CASSLLQGPSYEQYF.

The J gene is TRBJ2-1, the V gene TRBV4-2; D may be TRBD2 (6 bases). The CDR3 extends over 14 amino acids. The germline CDR1 and CDR2 sequences are LGHNA and YNFKEQ. Trimming took off 1 base at V and 7 bases at J, with 11 bases between the two ends. The CDR3 nucleotides read TGTGCCAGCAGCCAAGGACCGGGGGAGAATGAGCAGTTCTTC. Protein product: CASSQGPGENEQFF.

This clonotype was counted at least ten times. The J gene is TRBJ1-1, the V gene TRBV12-3 or TRBV12-4; D call uncertain. The CDR3 runs to 13 residues. V dropped 5 bases and J dropped 1 base, with 8 bases sitting between them. The CDR3 DNA is TGTGCCAGCAGTCGCCGAGGGAACACTGAAGCTTTCTTT. Translation: CASSRRGNTEAFF.

This clonotype has just a few counts. The rearrangement uses TRBV6-1 and TRBJ2-3; D call uncertain. Between the trimmed V and J ends, which lost 1 base and 2 bases, there was a span of 4 bases. Germline lookup yields CDR1 MNHNS and CDR2 SASEGT. The CDR3 covers 13 residues. CDR3: CASSEVTTDTQYF. CDR3 bases: TGTGCCAGCAGTGAAGTGACCACAGATACGCAGTATTTT.

This clonotype has a handful of counts. The chain recombines TRBV7-2 with TRBJ2-3; 11 positions agree with TRBD2. The CDR3 contains 16 residues. CDR1 is SGHTA, CDR2 FQGNSA, per germline. Trimming cost V 5 bases and J 0 bases; bases outside gene matches: 4. CDR3 loop: CASSHRLAGSTDTQYF. The CDR3 coding sequence is TGTGCCAGCAGCCACCGACTAGCGGGAAGCACAGATACGCAGTATTTT. Looking up the rest from reference TRBV7-2 and TRBJ2-3 gives the full variable domain: GAGVSQSPSNKVTEKGKDVELRCDPISGHTALYWYRQSLGQGLEFLIYFQGNSAPDKSGLPSDRFSAERTGGSVSTLTIQRTQQEDSAVYLCASSHRLAGSTDTQYFGPGTRLTVL.

In this sample, this clonotype turned up many times. This rearrangement joins TRBV4-3 to TRBJ2-2; 8 positions agree with TRBD1. From germline, CDR1 is LGHNA and CDR2 YSLEER. CDR3 length: 15 residues. J was trimmed by 6 bases and V by 6 bases; bases with no gene match: 9. This chain's CDR3 is CASRKGQGGPGELFF. CDR3 nucleotides: TGCGCCAGCAGAAAAGGACAGGGCGGTCCCGGGGAGCTGTTTTTT.

This clonotype was seen a few times. This sequence may be a read error, since a much larger clone differs from it by one base. The chain combines TRBV6-1 with TRBJ2-3, with 9 bases identical to TRBD1. Germline V gene data show CDR1 as MNHNS and CDR2 as SASEGT. J was trimmed by 3 bases and V by 3 bases; bases with no gene match: 4. This CDR3 has 15 residues. The chain's CDR3 is CASSDDRGSTDTQYF. CDR3 sequence (DNA): TGTGCCAGCAGTGACGACAGGGGGAGTACAGATACGCAGTATTTT.

The chain has TRBV12-5 and TRBJ1-2; no clear D gene. V was clipped by 1 base and J by 8 bases, with 8 bases between them. Germline assignment: CDR1 LGHNT and CDR2 FRNRAP. This CDR3 has 12 residues. CDR3 DNA: TGTGCTAGTGGTTTGGAGGGAGGCGGCTACACCTTC. Amino acids: CASGLEGGGYTF.

In its sample, this clonotype was seen once. Germline is not matched at one junction end, which may reflect a read error. This chain links TRBV3-1 with TRBJ1-5; possibly TRBD1 for D (5 bases). Per the germline V gene, CDR1 is LGHDT and CDR2 is YNNKEL (reference sequence). This CDR3 contains 15 residues. CDR3 amino acids: CASSQDGGVEQPQHF. The CDR3 nucleotides read TGTGCCAGCAGTCAAGATGGGGGGGTAGAGCAGCCCCAGCATTTT.

In its sample, this clonotype was seen a few times. The rearrangement uses TRBV7-9 and TRBJ2-3; weak D call: TRBD1 (5 bases). V lost 5 bases and J 5 bases, leaving 11 bases between the germline ends. This CDR3 region has 13 residues. Germline V gene lookup returns CDR1 SEHNR and CDR2 FQNEAQ (reference sequence). CDR3 loop: CASSNPGRDTQYF. The CDR3 DNA sequence: TGTGCCAGCAGCAACCCAGGGCGAGATACGCAGTATTTT.